This T cell receptor beta chain was recorded in a study of T cells after yellow fever vaccination. Study context: Fractions of low cell number were prepared using SMART-Seq v4 Ultra Low Input.

This clonotype was seen at least ten times. Per germline, CDR1 SGHRS and CDR2 YFSETQ. CDR3 length equals 13 residues. The V end was cut by 2 bases, the J end by 2 bases, with 5 bases between. TCRdb independently ran MiXCR on the 5' RACE reads; one entry per CDR3 protein. The profile shows nearly 300,000 distinct CDR3 sequences, approximately 10% of them singletons. This clonotype was obtained from a man aged 18-30 years who received the YFV17D yellow fever vaccine. The chain links TRBV5-1 to TRBJ1-3; unclear D gene. The source was CD4+ T cells sorted from PBMCs, collected 5 days after the yellow fever booster vaccination. The CDR3 loop reads CASSLGTGNTIYF. The CDR3 DNA reads as TGCGCCAGCAGCTTAGGGACTGGAAACACCATATATTTT.